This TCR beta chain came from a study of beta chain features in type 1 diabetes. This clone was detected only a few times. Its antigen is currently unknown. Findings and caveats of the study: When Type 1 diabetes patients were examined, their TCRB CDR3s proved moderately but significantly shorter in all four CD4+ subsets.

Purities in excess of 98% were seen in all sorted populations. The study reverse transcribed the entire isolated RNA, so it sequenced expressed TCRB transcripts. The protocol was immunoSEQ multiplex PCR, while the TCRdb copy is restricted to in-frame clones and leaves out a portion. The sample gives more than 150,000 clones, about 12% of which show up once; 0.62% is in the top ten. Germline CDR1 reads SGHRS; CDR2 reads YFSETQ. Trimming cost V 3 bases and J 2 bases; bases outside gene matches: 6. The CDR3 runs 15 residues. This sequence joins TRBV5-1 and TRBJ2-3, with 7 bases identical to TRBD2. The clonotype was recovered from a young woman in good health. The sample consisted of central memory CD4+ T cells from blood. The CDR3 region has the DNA TGCGCCAGCAGCTCTGGCGGGGGTTACACAGATACGCAGTATTTT. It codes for CASSSGGGYTDTQYF.